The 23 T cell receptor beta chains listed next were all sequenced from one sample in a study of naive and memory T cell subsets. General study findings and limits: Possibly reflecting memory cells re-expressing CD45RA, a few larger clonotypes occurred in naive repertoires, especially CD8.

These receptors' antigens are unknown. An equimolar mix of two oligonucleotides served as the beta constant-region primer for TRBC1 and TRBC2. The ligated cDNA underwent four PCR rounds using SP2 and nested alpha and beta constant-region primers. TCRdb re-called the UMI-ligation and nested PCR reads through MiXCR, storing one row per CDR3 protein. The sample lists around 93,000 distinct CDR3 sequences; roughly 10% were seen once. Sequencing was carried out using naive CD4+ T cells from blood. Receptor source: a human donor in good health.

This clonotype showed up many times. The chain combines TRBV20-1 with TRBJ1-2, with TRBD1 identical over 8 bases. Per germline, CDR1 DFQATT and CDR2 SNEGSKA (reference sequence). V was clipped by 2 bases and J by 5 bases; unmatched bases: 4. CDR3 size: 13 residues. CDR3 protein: CSARNRGSYGYTF. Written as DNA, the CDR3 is TGCAGTGCTAGAAACAGGGGGTCGTATGGCTACACCTTC.

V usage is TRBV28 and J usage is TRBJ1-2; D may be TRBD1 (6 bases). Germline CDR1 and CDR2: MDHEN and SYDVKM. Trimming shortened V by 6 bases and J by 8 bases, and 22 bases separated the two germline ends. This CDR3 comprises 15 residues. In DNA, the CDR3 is TGTGCCAGCAGCCTCCCTGTTAACAGGGTGGGAGGCTACACCTTC. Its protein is CASSLPVNRVGGYTF.

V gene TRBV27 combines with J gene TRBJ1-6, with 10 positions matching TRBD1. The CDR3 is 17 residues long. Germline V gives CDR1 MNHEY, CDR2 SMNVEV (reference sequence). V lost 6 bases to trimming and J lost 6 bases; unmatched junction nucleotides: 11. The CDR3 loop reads CASSRTGQGMSNSPLHF. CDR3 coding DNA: TGTGCCAGCAGCAGAACGGGACAGGGGATGAGTAATTCACCCCTCCACTTT.

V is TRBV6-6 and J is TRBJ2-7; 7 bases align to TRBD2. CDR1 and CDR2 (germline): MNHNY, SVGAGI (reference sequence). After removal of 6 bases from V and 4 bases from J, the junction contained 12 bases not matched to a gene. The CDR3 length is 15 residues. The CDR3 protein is CASSGGPAGLYEQYF. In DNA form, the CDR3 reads TGTGCCAGCAGCGGAGGGCCAGCGGGGTTGTACGAGCAGTACTTC.

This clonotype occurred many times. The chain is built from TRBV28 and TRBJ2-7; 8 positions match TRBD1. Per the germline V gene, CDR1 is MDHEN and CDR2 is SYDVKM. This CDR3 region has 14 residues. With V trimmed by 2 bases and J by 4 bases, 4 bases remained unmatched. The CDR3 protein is CASSLGTGLYEQYF. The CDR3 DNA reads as TGTGCCAGCAGTTTAGGGACAGGTCTTTACGAGCAGTACTTC.

CDR3 nucleotides: TGTGCCATCAGTGTTGGGGCGGGGGGGAACAATGAGCAGTTCTTC. It specifies CAISVGAGGNNEQFF. This rearrangement joins TRBV10-3 to TRBJ2-1, with 9 bases identical to TRBD2. This CDR3 spans 15 amino acids. Germline V gene sequence: CDR1 ENHRY, CDR2 SYGVKD. The ends lost 4 bases at V and 5 bases at J; junction bases unmatched: 6.

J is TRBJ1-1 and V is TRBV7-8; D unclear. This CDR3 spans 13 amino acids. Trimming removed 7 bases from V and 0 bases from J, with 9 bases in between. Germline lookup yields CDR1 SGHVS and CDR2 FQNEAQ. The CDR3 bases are TGTGCCAGCATGCCAATTCTGAACACTGAAGCTTTCTTT. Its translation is CASMPILNTEAFF.

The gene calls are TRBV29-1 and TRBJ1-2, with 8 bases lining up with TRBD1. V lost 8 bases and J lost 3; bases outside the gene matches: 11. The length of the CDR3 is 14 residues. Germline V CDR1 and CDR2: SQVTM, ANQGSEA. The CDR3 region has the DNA TGCAGCACAATAGGAGGACAGGGTCACTATGGCTACACCTTC. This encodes CSTIGGQGHYGYTF.

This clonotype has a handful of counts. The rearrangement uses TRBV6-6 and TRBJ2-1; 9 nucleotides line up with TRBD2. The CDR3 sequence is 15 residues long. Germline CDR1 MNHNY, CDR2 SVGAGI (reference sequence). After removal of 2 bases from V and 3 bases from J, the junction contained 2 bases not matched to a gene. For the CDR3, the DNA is TGTGCCAGCAGTTACACTAGCGGGTACTACAATGAGCAGTTCTTC. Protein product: CASSYTSGYYNEQFF.

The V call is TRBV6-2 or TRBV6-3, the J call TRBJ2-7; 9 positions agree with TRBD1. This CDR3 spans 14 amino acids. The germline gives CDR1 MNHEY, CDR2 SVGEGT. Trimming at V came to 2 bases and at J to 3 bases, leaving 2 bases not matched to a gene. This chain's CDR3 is CASSYVGQGYEQYF. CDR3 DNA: TGTGCCAGCAGTTACGTGGGACAGGGCTACGAGCAGTACTTC.

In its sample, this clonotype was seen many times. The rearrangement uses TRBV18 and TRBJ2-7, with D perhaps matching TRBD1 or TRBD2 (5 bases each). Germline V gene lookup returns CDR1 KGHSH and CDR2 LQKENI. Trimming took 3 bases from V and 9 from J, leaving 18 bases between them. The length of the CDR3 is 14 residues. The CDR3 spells CASSPTKQDLGQYF. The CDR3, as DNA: TGTGCCAGCTCACCGACGAAACAGGACTTAGGGCAGTACTTC.

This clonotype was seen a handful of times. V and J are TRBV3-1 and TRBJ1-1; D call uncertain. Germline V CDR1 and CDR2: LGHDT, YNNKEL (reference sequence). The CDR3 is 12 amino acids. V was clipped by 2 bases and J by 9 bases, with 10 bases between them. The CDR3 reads CASSQLAGKAFF. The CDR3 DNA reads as TGTGCCAGCAGCCAATTAGCGGGTAAAGCTTTCTTT.

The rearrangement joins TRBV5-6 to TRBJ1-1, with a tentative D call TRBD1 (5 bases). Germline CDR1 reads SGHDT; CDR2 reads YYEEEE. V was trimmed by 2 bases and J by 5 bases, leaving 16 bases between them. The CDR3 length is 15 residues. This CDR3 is CASSFWGRPKTEAFF. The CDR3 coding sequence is TGTGCCAGCAGCTTCTGGGGCAGGCCTAAAACTGAAGCTTTCTTT. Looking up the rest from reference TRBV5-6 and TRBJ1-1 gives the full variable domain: DAGVTQSPTHLIKTRGQQVTLRCSPKSGHDTVSWYQQALGQGPQFIFQYYEEEERQRGNFPDRFSGHQFPNYSSELNVNALLLGDSALYLCASSFWGRPKTEAFFGQGTRLTVV.

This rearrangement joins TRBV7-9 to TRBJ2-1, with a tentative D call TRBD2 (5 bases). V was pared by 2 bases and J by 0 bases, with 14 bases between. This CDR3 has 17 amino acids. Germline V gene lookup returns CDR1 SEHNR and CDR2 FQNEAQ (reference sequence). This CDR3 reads CASSLRTPISSYNEQFF. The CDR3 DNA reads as TGTGCCAGCAGCTTAAGGACTCCTATAAGCTCCTACAATGAGCAGTTCTTC. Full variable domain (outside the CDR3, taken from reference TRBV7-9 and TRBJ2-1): DTGVSQNPRHKITKRGQNVTFRCDPISEHNRLYWYRQTLGQGPEFLTYFQNEAQLEKSRLLSDRFSAERPKGSFSTLEIQRTEQGDSAMYLCASSLRTPISSYNEQFFGPGTRLTVL.

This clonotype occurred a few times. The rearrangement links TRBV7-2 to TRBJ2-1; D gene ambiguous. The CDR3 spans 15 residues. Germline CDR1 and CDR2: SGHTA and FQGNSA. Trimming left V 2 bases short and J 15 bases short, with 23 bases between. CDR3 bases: TGTGCCAGCAGCTTACAGTTGTCAGGCATCAAAGACCCGTTCTTC. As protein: CASSLQLSGIKDPFF.

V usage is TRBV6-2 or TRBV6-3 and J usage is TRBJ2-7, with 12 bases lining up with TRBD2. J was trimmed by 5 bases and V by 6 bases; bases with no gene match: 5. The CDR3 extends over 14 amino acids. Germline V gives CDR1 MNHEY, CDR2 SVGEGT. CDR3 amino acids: CASRTSGRTHEQYF. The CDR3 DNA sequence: TGTGCCAGCAGAACTAGCGGGAGGACCCACGAGCAGTACTTC.

This CDR3 reads CASSSGLGIQYF. The CDR3 region has the DNA TGTGCCAGCAGCTCCGGCCTGGGCATTCAGTACTTC. The chain couples TRBV7-2 to TRBJ2-4; D not certain. The CDR3 consists of 12 residues. V gave up 4 bases and J gave up 9 bases, with 10 bases separating them. Germline lookup yields CDR1 SGHTA and CDR2 FQGNSA. Full variable domain (remainder filled in from reference TRBV7-2 and TRBJ2-4): GAGVSQSPSNKVTEKGKDVELRCDPISGHTALYWYRQSLGQGLEFLIYFQGNSAPDKSGLPSDRFSAERTGGSVSTLTIQRTQQEDSAVYLCASSSGLGIQYFGAGTRLSVL.

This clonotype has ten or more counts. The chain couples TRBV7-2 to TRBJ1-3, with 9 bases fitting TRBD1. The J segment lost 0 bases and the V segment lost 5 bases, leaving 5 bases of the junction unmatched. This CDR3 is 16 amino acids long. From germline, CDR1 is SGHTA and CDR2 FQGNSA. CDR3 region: CASSPWTGASGNTIYF. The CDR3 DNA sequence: TGTGCCAGCAGCCCCTGGACAGGGGCCTCTGGAAACACCATATATTTT.

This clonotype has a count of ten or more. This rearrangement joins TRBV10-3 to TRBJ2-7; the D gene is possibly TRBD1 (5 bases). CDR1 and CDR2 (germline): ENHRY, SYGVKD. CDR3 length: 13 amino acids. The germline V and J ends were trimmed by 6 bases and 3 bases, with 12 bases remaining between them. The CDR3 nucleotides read TGTGCCATCAGCCCCAGGGAACTCTACGAGCAGTACTTC. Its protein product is CAISPRELYEQYF.

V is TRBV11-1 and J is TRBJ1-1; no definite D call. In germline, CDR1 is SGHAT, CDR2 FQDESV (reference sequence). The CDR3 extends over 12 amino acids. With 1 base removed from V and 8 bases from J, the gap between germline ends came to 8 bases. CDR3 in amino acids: CASSLVKEEAFF. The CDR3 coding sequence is TGTGCCAGCAGCTTAGTAAAGGAAGAAGCTTTCTTT.

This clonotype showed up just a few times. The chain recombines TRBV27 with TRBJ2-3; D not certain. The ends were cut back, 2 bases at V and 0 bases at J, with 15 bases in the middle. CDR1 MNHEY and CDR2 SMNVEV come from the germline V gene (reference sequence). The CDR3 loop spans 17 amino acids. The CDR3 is CASSLLGQHFSTDTQYF. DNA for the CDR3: TGTGCCAGCAGTTTACTAGGGCAGCACTTCAGCACAGATACGCAGTATTTT.

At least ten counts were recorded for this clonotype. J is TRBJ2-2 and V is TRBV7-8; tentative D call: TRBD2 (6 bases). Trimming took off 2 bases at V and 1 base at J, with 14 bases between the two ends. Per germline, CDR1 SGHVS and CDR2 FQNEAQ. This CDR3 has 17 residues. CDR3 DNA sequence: TGTGCCAGCAGCTTAAGGGAGGTCAGCTTGAACACCGGGGAGCTGTTTTTT. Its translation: CASSLREVSLNTGELFF.

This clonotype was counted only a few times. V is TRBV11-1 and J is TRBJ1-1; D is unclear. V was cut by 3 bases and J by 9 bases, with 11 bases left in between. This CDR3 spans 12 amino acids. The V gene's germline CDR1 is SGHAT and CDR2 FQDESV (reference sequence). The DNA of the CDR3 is TGTGCCAGCAGCTTCGGAGAATCCCAAGCTTTCTTT. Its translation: CASSFGESQAFF.